Each of the 22 T cell receptor beta chains below was sequenced from the same sample in a study of blood T cell repertoires in COVID-19 (dated by TCRdb to 2018 to 2021). Library construction relied on the immunoSEQ multiplex PCR assay. The table was pulled from immuneACCESS by TCRdb, which kept in-frame rearrangements only. Such tables lose some clones; where checked, under half of the loss comes from unresolved V genes, and the rest has no known cause. A total of roughly 180,000 clones appear in this sample, around 82% of them only once. 18% of the sample comes from the top ten. The specimen sequenced was PBMCs or T cells enriched from blood (not recorded which). Every receptor here comes from a man in his sixties who had recovered from COVID-19.

This clone was seen once. The chain employs TRBV19 and TRBJ1-5; 7 bases align to TRBD1. Losses at the gene ends were 3 bases for V and 0 bases for J; bases not matched to a gene: 2. Per germline, CDR1 LNHDA and CDR2 SQIVND (reference sequence). The CDR3 is 15 amino acids. CDR3 nucleotide sequence: TGTGCCAGTAGTATGAACAGGGGTAGCAATCAGCCCCAGCATTTT. It encodes CASSMNRGSNQPQHF.

J is TRBJ2-7 and V is TRBV5-4; TRBD1 might be the D (6 bases). The germline gives CDR1 SGHNT, CDR2 YYREEE (reference sequence). The CDR3 is 13 amino acids. Trimming cost V 1 base and J 4 bases, with 9 bases left between them. CDR3 nucleotide sequence: TGTGCCAGCAGCTTGCTCAGGGGATACGAGCAGTACTTC. Translating gives CASSLLRGYEQYF.

The chain links TRBV11-1 to TRBJ1-5; D is uncertain. The CDR3 loop spans 14 amino acids. V was pared by 0 bases and J by 9 bases, with 12 bases between. Germline CDR1 is SGHAT and CDR2 is FQDESV (reference sequence). The CDR3 region has the DNA TGTGCCAGCAGCTTAGCCCCCAAAAAGAGGCCCCAGCATTTT. Translated: CASSLAPKKRPQHF. The variable domain in full, completed from reference TRBV11-1 and TRBJ1-5, reads EAEVAQSPRYKITEKSQAVAFWCDPISGHATLYWYRQILGQGPELLVQFQDESVVDDSQLPKDRFSAERLKGVDSTLKIQPAELGDSAMYLCASSLAPKKRPQHFGDGTRLSIL.

V usage is TRBV5-6 and J usage is TRBJ2-5; D ambiguous. Germline V gene data show CDR1 as SGHDT and CDR2 as YYEEEE. The length of the CDR3 is 14 residues. The V and J ends lost 2 bases and 3 bases respectively, with 11 bases between them. CDR3 nucleotide sequence: TGTGCCAGCAGCTTCCGACTGCTAAAAGAGACCCAGTACTTC. Residues: CASSFRLLKETQYF.

The chain combines TRBV5-6 with TRBJ2-3; no reliable D call. Deletions cut 2 bases from V and 4 bases from J, with 11 bases between. CDR3 length: 14 residues. Germline V gene data show CDR1 as SGHDT and CDR2 as YYEEEE. The CDR3 coding sequence is TGTGCCAGCAGCTTCTTTGCAGGTGCAGATACGCAGTATTTT. Residues: CASSFFAGADTQYF.

DNA of the CDR3: TGTGCCAGTAGTATTCTTTTGGGACAGGGGGTCGAGCAGTACTTC. This sequence encodes CASSILLGQGVEQYF. This sequence joins TRBV19 and TRBJ2-7, with 11 bases identical to TRBD1. The CDR3 is 15 amino acids. The V and J ends lost 3 bases and 6 bases, in that order; junction bases with no gene match: 7. Germline V gene lookup returns CDR1 LNHDA and CDR2 SQIVND (reference sequence).

This rearrangement joins TRBV5-5 to TRBJ2-7; D may be TRBD1 (6 bases). The length of the CDR3 is 14 residues. Germline values: CDR1 SGHKS, CDR2 YYEKEE (reference sequence). Trimming cost V 3 bases and J 5 bases, with 15 bases left between them. CDR3 DNA sequence: TGTGCCAGCAGCTACGACGACAGGAGAAACGAGCAGTACTTC. Translating it yields CASSYDDRRNEQYF. The full variable domain, completed using reference TRBV5-5 and TRBJ2-7, is DAGVTQSPTHLIKTRGQQVTLRCSPISGHKSVSWYQQVLGQGPQFIFQYYEKEERGRGNFPDRFSARQFPNYSSELNVNALLLGDSALYLCASSYDDRRNEQYFGPGTRLTVT.

The chain carries TRBV28 and TRBJ2-2, with 11 bases aligning to TRBD1. Germline CDR1 and CDR2: MDHEN and SYDVKM. The V gene end was trimmed by 8 bases and the J gene end by 7 bases; junction bases not matched to a gene: 12. The CDR3 covers 16 residues. The CDR3 loop reads CASYGGDRGFDGELFF. DNA of the CDR3: TGTGCCAGCTATGGTGGGGACAGGGGGTTTGACGGGGAGCTGTTTTTT.

The chain is built from TRBV4-1 and TRBJ2-7; 9 bases match TRBD1. With 1 base clipped from V and 7 bases from J, the junction kept 8 bases outside the gene matches. Germline V gene lookup returns CDR1 MGHRA and CDR2 YSYEKL. CDR3 length: 15 amino acids. The CDR3 DNA follows: TGCGCCAGCAGCCAAGTAGGACAGGGGATAGGGGAGCAGTACTTC. This codes for CASSQVGQGIGEQYF.

The chain is built from TRBV19 and TRBJ2-1, with 12 positions matching TRBD2. V was clipped by 5 bases and J by 7 bases; unmatched bases: 6. Per germline, CDR1 LNHDA and CDR2 SQIVND (reference sequence). This CDR3 region has 15 residues. The CDR3 DNA sequence: TGTGCCAGTAGTCCGACTAGCGGGAGAAGGAATGAGCAGTTCTTC. Residues: CASSPTSGRRNEQFF.

The V and J genes are TRBV28 and TRBJ1-3; D is perhaps TRBD1 (6 bases). CDR3 size: 18 residues. Trimming stripped 1 base from V and 0 bases from J, with 16 bases between. Per germline, CDR1 MDHEN and CDR2 SYDVKM. The CDR3 reads CASSLSGQIMTSGNTIYF. The CDR3, as DNA: TGTGCCAGCAGTTTATCCGGACAGATCATGACCTCTGGAAACACCATATATTTT.

The CDR3 DNA follows: TGTGCCAGCTCACCGGGGGGGTTAGGGAGTACGAACGAGCAGTACTTC. It codes for CASSPGGLGSTNEQYF. This chain links TRBV18 with TRBJ2-7; 7 bases align to TRBD2. Germline CDR1 reads KGHSH; CDR2 reads LQKENI. The ends lost 3 bases at V and 5 bases at J; junction bases unmatched: 13. The CDR3 totals 16 residues.

This clone has only one observation. An end of the junction does not agree with germline; a read error may underlie this. J is TRBJ2-3 and V is TRBV12-3 or TRBV12-4; no definite D call. The CDR3 consists of 10 residues. The CDR3 region has the DNA TGTGCCAGCAGCATAGATACGCAGTATTTT. This encodes CASSIDTQYF.

This chain connects TRBV29-1 to TRBJ1-2; possibly TRBD1 for D (6 bases). From germline, CDR1 is SQVTM and CDR2 ANQGSEA. Trimming took 3 bases from V and 8 from J, leaving 19 bases between them. The length of the CDR3 is 14 residues. In nucleotides, the CDR3 is TGCAGCGTTGATCGGAACAGGGAGTCTCTCGGCTACACCTTC. Its protein product is CSVDRNRESLGYTF.

The chain is built from TRBV27 and TRBJ1-5; D call uncertain. Germline CDR1 reads MNHEY; CDR2 reads SMNVEV (reference sequence). The V end lost 5 bases, the J end lost 1 base, and 12 bases lay between the germline ends. The CDR3 covers 15 residues. For the CDR3, the DNA is TGTGCCAGCAGTCCAGAGGTTCTAAGCAATCAGCCCCAGCATTTT. It specifies CASSPEVLSNQPQHF.

This clone was picked up one time. This chain links TRBV28 with TRBJ1-5, with TRBD1 as a possible D gene (6 bases). Germline V CDR1 and CDR2: MDHEN, SYDVKM. Trimming removed 4 bases from V and 9 bases from J, with 13 bases in between. This CDR3 is 13 amino acids long. The CDR3 protein is CASSSTGSRPQHF. The CDR3 region has the DNA TGTGCCAGCAGTTCAACAGGGTCGCGGCCCCAGCATTTT.

This clone was seen only a few times. The chain is built from TRBV6-4 and TRBJ1-5, with 8 bases lining up with TRBD1. With 5 bases clipped from V and 6 bases from J, the junction kept 9 bases outside the gene matches. Germline assignment: CDR1 MRHNA and CDR2 SNTAGT. The length of the CDR3 is 15 residues. The CDR3: CASSPTGGDGQPQHF. In DNA form, the CDR3 reads TGTGCCAGCAGTCCTACAGGGGGGGACGGTCAGCCCCAGCATTTT.

This sequence joins TRBV24-1 and TRBJ2-2; 11 nucleotides match TRBD2. Germline V lookup: CDR1 KGHDR, CDR2 SFDVKD. This CDR3 spans 16 amino acids. V lost 3 bases to trimming and J lost 3 bases; unmatched junction nucleotides: 2. CDR3 nucleotide sequence: TGTGCCACCAGTGATCCGGGACTAGCGGACACCGGGGAGCTGTTTTTT. Its translation: CATSDPGLADTGELFF.

In its sample, this clone was seen once. The rearrangement joins TRBV7-3 to TRBJ2-1; 10 positions match TRBD2. CDR1 SGHTA and CDR2 FQGTGA come from the germline V gene. CDR3 size: 16 residues. The junction had 7 bases not matched to a gene; V was cut back by 1 base and J by 7 bases. The CDR3 bases are TGTGCCAGCAGCTTAATCGGGCTAGCGGGAGAAAATGAGCAGTTCTTC. It specifies CASSLIGLAGENEQFF.

The rearrangement joins TRBV6-6 to TRBJ1-5, with TRBD1 matching 9 bases. CDR1 MNHNY and CDR2 SVGAGI come from the germline V gene (reference sequence). V trimming: 6 bases; J trimming: 7 bases; junction bases outside the gene matches: 7. This CDR3 has 14 amino acids. CDR3 residues: CASSPQGAGQPQHF. The DNA for the CDR3 is TGTGCCAGCAGCCCACAGGGGGCAGGACAGCCCCAGCATTTT.

The rearrangement joins TRBV4-2 to TRBJ2-7, with 8 bases aligning to TRBD2. The CDR3 runs to 16 residues. V lost 1 base, J lost 1 base, and 6 bases stayed unmatched. Germline V gene data show CDR1 as LGHNA and CDR2 as YNFKEQ. Here the CDR3 reads CASSQVASGLSYEQYF. The CDR3 nucleotides read TGTGCCAGCAGCCAAGTGGCTAGCGGGTTATCCTACGAGCAGTACTTC.

V is TRBV28 and J is TRBJ1-5; TRBD1 agrees at 7 bases. This CDR3 has 15 amino acids. V lost 4 bases and J lost 1; bases outside the gene matches: 4. Germline V gene sequence: CDR1 MDHEN, CDR2 SYDVKM. The CDR3 protein is CASSSGTVSNQPQHF. For the CDR3, the DNA is TGTGCCAGCAGTTCCGGGACAGTGAGCAATCAGCCCCAGCATTTT.